A single T cell receptor (beta chain) is shown here with its context. This entry comes from a study of cytotoxic CD8 clonotypes in ibrutinib-treated CLL. Study summary: Included were 10 to 12 relapsed/refractory and about 15 treatment-naive patients, of whom some 18 were IGHV unmutated.

Germline V lookup: CDR1 KGHSH, CDR2 LQKENI. V lost 4 bases and J 4 bases, leaving 13 bases between the germline ends. The CDR3 has 14 residues. TCR beta libraries used roughly 1.8 micrograms of DNA from cryopreserved PBMCs. Some clones are missing from TCRdb's copy, which holds only in-frame ones; the method was immunoSEQ multiplex PCR. The data contain around 70,000 clones, roughly 83% of them seen just once; the ten biggest clones take up about 39%. The sequenced sample was PBMCs, obtained after 24 months of ibrutinib treatment. This chain joins TRBV18 and TRBJ1-2; tentatively, D is TRBD1 (5 bases). The sequence came from a human donor with chronic lymphocytic leukemia. The CDR3 nucleotides read TGTGCCAGCTCACTCGTCGGGGGTGGCTATGGCTACACCTTC. Translated: CASSLVGGGYGYTF.